These 30 T cell receptor beta chains originate from one sample sequenced in a study of regulatory T cells in long-lasting Graves disease. Noted time point: newly diagnosed GD, antithyroid drugs for less than 3 months. Following extraction of RNA from PBMCs, that RNA was used to make the TCR library. HTBI primers from iRepertoire and Arm-PCR of CDR3 regions yielded the TCR beta libraries. TCRdb reprocessed the multiplex PCR reads via MiXCR and lists one record per CDR3 protein. The table records 200,000 to 250,000 distinct CDR3 sequences, around 17% of them present only once. The input for sequencing was peripheral blood mononuclear cells (PBMCs), taken at new diagnosis, from a patient treated with antithyroid drugs. The origin of the receptors is a female donor with Graves disease.

This clonotype was seen many times. The chain has TRBV7-8 and TRBJ2-1, with TRBD2 matching 7 bases. CDR3 length: 14 residues. Germline values: CDR1 SGHVS, CDR2 FQNEAQ. With 6 bases clipped from V and 1 base from J, the junction kept 3 bases outside the gene matches. The CDR3 region is CASSGRESYNEQFF. The CDR3 nucleotides read TGTGCCAGCAGTGGGCGGGAGTCCTACAATGAGCAGTTCTTC.

This clonotype occurred many times. This chain joins TRBV12-3 or TRBV12-4 and TRBJ2-5; D is tentatively TRBD1 or TRBD2 (6 bases each). The CDR3 runs to 15 residues. Between the trimmed V and J ends, which lost 5 bases and 4 bases, there was a span of 17 bases. Written as DNA, the CDR3 is TGTGCCAGCAGTCTAGTGGCGGGACACCTAGAGACCCAGTACTTC. Translated, it gives CASSLVAGHLETQYF.

This clonotype was counted ten times or more. This chain uses TRBV20-1 with TRBJ2-7; tentative D call: TRBD1 (5 bases). V was cut by 2 bases and J by 3 bases, with 11 bases left in between. The length of the CDR3 is 13 residues. The germline V gene has CDR1 DFQATT and CDR2 SNEGSKA (reference sequence). CDR3 nucleotide sequence: TGCAGTGCTAGAAAAGGGGCGAACTACGAGCAGTACTTC. This sequence encodes CSARKGANYEQYF.

At least ten counts were recorded for this clonotype. The V gene is TRBV9, the J gene TRBJ1-5; TRBD1 aligns across 8 bases. Germline CDR1 and CDR2: SGDLS and YYNGEE. The CDR3 totals 14 residues. V was pared by 4 bases and J by 2 bases, with 2 bases of the junction left unmatched. The CDR3 sequence: CASSKQGGNQPQHF. For the CDR3, the DNA is TGTGCCAGCAGCAAACAGGGGGGCAATCAGCCCCAGCATTTT.

In this sample, this clonotype turned up many times. The chain uses TRBV30 and TRBJ1-2; TRBD1 might be the D (5 bases). Germline lookup yields CDR1 GTSNPN and CDR2 SVGIG (reference sequence). The CDR3 extends over 14 amino acids. The V and J ends lost 0 bases and 7 bases respectively, with 15 bases between them. Here the CDR3 DNA reads TGTGCCTGGAGTGTTTCGGGGGGAGCTGGTGGCTACACCTTC. Its translation: CAWSVSGGAGGYTF.

In this sample, this clonotype turned up many times. The chain is built from TRBV7-9 and TRBJ1-2; the D gene is possibly TRBD1 (6 bases). The ends were cut back, 5 bases at V and 5 bases at J, with 15 bases in the middle. The CDR3 contains 14 residues. The germline V gene has CDR1 SEHNR and CDR2 FQNEAQ (reference sequence). The CDR3 loop reads CASSPGTPWYGYTF. The CDR3 nucleotides read TGTGCCAGCAGCCCTGGGACACCTTGGTATGGCTACACCTTC.

This clonotype appeared many times. The chain carries TRBV12-3 or TRBV12-4 and TRBJ1-4; 9 nucleotides match TRBD1. After removal of 5 bases from V and 5 bases from J, the junction contained 6 bases not matched to a gene. This CDR3 has 15 amino acids. The CDR3 region has the DNA TGTGCCAGCAGTCCCACCGGGACAGGGAATGAAAAACTGTTTTTT. Residues: CASSPTGTGNEKLFF.

As concerns this clonotype: Since the CDR3 does not end with the conserved phenylalanine or tryptophan, this likely comes from a read error. The DNA is omitted, as the CDR3 cannot be located on it reliably, and the CDR3 follows TCRdb's listing. This rearrangement joins TRBV20-1 to TRBJ1-1; no check of the table's D call, TRBD1, against the DNA was made. The CDR3 extends over 15 residues, inclusive of both ends. Germline CDR1 and CDR2: DFQATT and SNEGSKA (reference sequence). The CDR3 region is CSASPGTGISTEGFL.

Ten or more counts support this clonotype. The chain carries TRBV27 and TRBJ1-2; 7 bases align to TRBD1. Germline CDR1 reads MNHEY; CDR2 reads SMNVEV (reference sequence). This CDR3 is built from 15 residues. The ends lost 4 bases at V and 2 bases at J; junction bases unmatched: 7. The CDR3, as DNA: TGTGCCAGCAGTTCCCACAGGGGATCGAACTATGGCTACACCTTC. Its protein product is CASSSHRGSNYGYTF.

V is TRBV3-1 and J is TRBJ2-7, with 9 bases that match TRBD1. CDR3 length: 13 residues. Germline CDR1 reads LGHDT; CDR2 reads YNNKEL (reference sequence). The ends lost 5 bases at V and 3 bases at J; junction bases unmatched: 2. Written as DNA, the CDR3 is TGTGCCAGCAGCGCGACAGGGGGCTACGAGCAGTACTTC. Protein sequence: CASSATGGYEQYF.

This clonotype was counted at least ten times. J is TRBJ2-7 and V is TRBV3-1; tentatively, D is TRBD2 (5 bases). With 0 bases removed from V and 6 bases from J, the gap between germline ends came to 18 bases. The germline gives CDR1 LGHDT, CDR2 YNNKEL (reference sequence). The CDR3 spans 16 residues. Here the CDR3 reads CASSQDGAGGPREQYF. The CDR3 DNA reads TGTGCCAGCAGCCAAGACGGTGCGGGTGGTCCTCGCGAGCAGTACTTC.

As for this clonotype: The junction departs from the called germline gene at one end, perhaps through a read error. The chain carries TRBV3-1 and TRBJ2-7; D call uncertain. The CDR3 spans 12 residues. Per germline, CDR1 LGHDT and CDR2 YNNKEL (reference sequence). CDR3 DNA: TGTGCCAGCAGCTCTGGTTTACGTGAGCGGTACTTC. This sequence encodes CASSSGLRERYF.

This clonotype was observed at least ten times. The V and J genes are TRBV24-1 and TRBJ2-1, with unresolved D. Germline V gives CDR1 KGHDR, CDR2 SFDVKD. V shed 2 bases and J shed 0 bases, with 10 bases lying between them. The CDR3 extends over 16 amino acids. The chain's CDR3 is CATSDYEFASYNEQFF. The CDR3 DNA follows: TGTGCCACCAGTGATTATGAGTTTGCCTCCTACAATGAGCAGTTCTTC.

V usage is TRBV7-9 and J usage is TRBJ2-1, with 9 bases that match TRBD2. Germline loops: CDR1 SEHNR, CDR2 FQNEAQ (reference sequence). Trimming at V came to 4 bases and at J to 2 bases, leaving 3 bases not matched to a gene. CDR3 size: 15 residues. Here the CDR3 DNA reads TGTGCCAGCAGCTCGCGGGAGGGGACCTACAATGAGCAGTTCTTC. Translating it yields CASSSREGTYNEQFF.

A word on this clonotype: Just one base apart from a much larger clone, this may be a read error. In nucleotides, the CDR3 is TGTGCCAGCAGCTTAGGCCGGGCCGAACAGGGAAACACCATATATTTT. It encodes CASSLGRAEQGNTIYF. The chain carries TRBV7-2 and TRBJ1-3, with no clear D. V was trimmed by 1 base and J by 4 bases, leaving 14 bases between them. The CDR3 runs 16 residues. The germline V gene encodes CDR1 SGHTA and CDR2 FQGNSA.

Note on this clonotype: This likely traces to a read error, being one base from a far larger clone. The chain is built from TRBV27 and TRBJ2-7; possibly TRBD1 or TRBD2 for D (5 bases each). CDR1 MNHEY and CDR2 SMNVEV come from the germline V gene (reference sequence). V shed 2 bases and J shed 7 bases, with 15 bases lying between them. CDR3 length equals 14 residues. CDR3 sequence reads: CASSLMGPWGEQYF. Here the CDR3 DNA reads TGTGCCAGCAGTTTAATGGGACCGTGGGGTGAGCAGTACTTC.

This clonotype appeared many times. The V call is TRBV20-1, the J call TRBJ1-1, with 7 positions matching TRBD1. CDR3 length: 13 amino acids. With 3 bases clipped from V and 6 bases from J, the junction kept 7 bases outside the gene matches. CDR1 is DFQATT, CDR2 SNEGSKA, per germline (reference sequence). CDR3 DNA sequence: TGCAGTGCTAGGGCCAGGGGGGGGCCTGAAGCTTTCTTT. Amino acid sequence: CSARARGGPEAFF.

The table lists this clonotype with many counts. The V gene is TRBV20-1, the J gene TRBJ2-7; 12 bases line up with TRBD2. The CDR3 loop spans 15 amino acids. The germline gives CDR1 DFQATT, CDR2 SNEGSKA (reference sequence). Trimming cost V 0 bases and J 4 bases; bases outside gene matches: 4. The CDR3 loop reads CSARDPLAGGYEQYF. The CDR3 nucleotides read TGCAGTGCTAGAGATCCACTAGCGGGAGGATACGAGCAGTACTTC.

In its sample, this clonotype was seen many times. This sequence joins TRBV3-1 and TRBJ2-1, with TRBD2 identical over 7 bases. The CDR3 runs to 13 residues. The junction had 4 bases not matched to a gene; V was cut back by 3 bases and J by 8 bases. The germline CDR1 and CDR2 sequences are LGHDT and YNNKEL (reference sequence). The CDR3 spells CASSQRERDEQFF. The CDR3 DNA sequence: TGTGCCAGCAGCCAGCGGGAGCGCGATGAGCAGTTCTTC.

This clonotype was seen many times. The J gene is TRBJ2-7, the V gene TRBV20-1; 7 nucleotides agree with TRBD2. The trim removed 2 bases at V and 7 bases at J, leaving 14 bases unmatched. CDR3 length: 15 residues. Germline V lookup: CDR1 DFQATT, CDR2 SNEGSKA (reference sequence). CDR3 in amino acids: CSARKVVTPGGEQYF. In nucleotides, the CDR3 is TGCAGTGCTAGAAAGGTGGTGACTCCGGGAGGAGAGCAGTACTTC.

This clonotype was counted a single time. V gene TRBV5-5 combines with J gene TRBJ2-1; 14 nucleotides line up with TRBD2. V was clipped by 4 bases and J by 7 bases; unmatched bases: 7. The CDR3 is 16 residues long. Per germline, CDR1 SGHKS and CDR2 YYEKEE (reference sequence). CDR3 amino acids: CASSVRLAGGYNEQFF. The DNA of the CDR3 is TGTGCCAGCAGCGTCCGACTAGCGGGAGGGTATAATGAGCAGTTCTTC.

Ten or more counts support this clonotype. The chain uses TRBV24-1 and TRBJ2-3, with 13 bases that match TRBD2. Germline assignment: CDR1 KGHDR and CDR2 SFDVKD. With 4 bases clipped from V and 6 bases from J, the junction kept 6 bases outside the gene matches. The CDR3 consists of 16 residues. The CDR3 sequence is CATSDSGTSGTDTQYF. The CDR3 DNA is TGTGCCACCAGTGACTCCGGGACTAGCGGGACGGATACGCAGTATTTT.

This clonotype was counted ten times or more. The J gene is TRBJ2-3, the V gene TRBV15; TRBD2 aligns across 9 bases. After removal of 7 bases from V and 2 bases from J, the junction contained 22 bases not matched to a gene. CDR1 and CDR2 (germline): LNHNV, YYDKDF (reference sequence). The CDR3 sequence is 20 residues long. The CDR3 spells CATTYIWGSGRLGTTDTQYF. The CDR3 bases are TGTGCCACCACCTACATCTGGGGTAGCGGGAGATTGGGCACCACAGATACGCAGTATTTT.

This chain joins TRBV9 and TRBJ1-1; D is perhaps TRBD1 (5 bases). V gave up 6 bases and J gave up 3 bases, with 15 bases separating them. CDR1 and CDR2 (germline): SGDLS, YYNGEE. This CDR3 is 14 amino acids long. Written as DNA, the CDR3 is TGTGCCAGCAACCCTTGGGGGGAAGACACTGAAGCTTTCTTT. Its translation is CASNPWGEDTEAFF.

This clonotype came up many times. The chain uses TRBV2 and TRBJ1-4; D not certain. The CDR3 is 12 amino acids. CDR1 and CDR2 (germline): SNHLY, FYNNEI. Trimming took off 6 bases at V and 7 bases at J, with 9 bases between the two ends. The CDR3 nucleotides read TGTGCCAGCAGAGCCATGGGTGAAAAACTGTTTTTT. Amino acids: CASRAMGEKLFF. The complete variable domain, with remaining parts taken from reference TRBV2 and TRBJ1-4, reads EPEVTQTPSHQVTQMGQEVILRCVPISNHLYFYWYRQILGQKVEFLVSFYNNEISEKSEIFDDQFSVERPDGSNFTLKIRSTKLEDSAMYFCASRAMGEKLFFGSGTQLSVL.

The V and J genes are TRBV2 and TRBJ1-1; TRBD1 is a possible D gene (5 bases). Trimming shortened V by 7 bases and J by 1 base, and 13 bases separated the two germline ends. The length of the CDR3 is 14 residues. Germline V gene sequence: CDR1 SNHLY, CDR2 FYNNEI. CDR3 sequence: CASIPGRGNTEAFF. CDR3 DNA sequence: TGTGCCAGCATACCAGGGAGGGGGAACACTGAAGCTTTCTTT.

In this sample, this clonotype turned up many times. The genes are TRBV6-1 and TRBJ2-7; 11 nucleotides agree with TRBD2. The germline CDR1 and CDR2 sequences are MNHNS and SASEGT. With V trimmed by 4 bases and J by 4 bases, 6 bases remained unmatched. The CDR3 spans 15 residues. CDR3 sequence reads: CASSGGLAAIYEQYF. The CDR3 bases are TGTGCCAGCAGTGGGGGACTAGCGGCAATTTACGAGCAGTACTTC.

This clonotype has a count of ten or more. This chain joins TRBV19 and TRBJ1-2, with D tentatively TRBD1 (5 bases). Trimming removed 5 bases from V and 7 bases from J, with 11 bases in between. CDR3 length: 12 amino acids. Germline-derived CDR1 and CDR2 are LNHDA and SQIVND (reference sequence). The CDR3 nucleotides read TGTGCCAGTAGTTGGGGGGACCGTGGCTACACCTTC. The encoded protein is CASSWGDRGYTF. The whole variable domain, remainder taken from reference TRBV19 and TRBJ1-2, is DGGITQSPKYLFRKEGQNVTLSCEQNLNHDAMYWYRQDPGQGLRLIYYSQIVNDFQKGDIAEGYSVSREKKESFPLTVTSAQKNPTAFYLCASSWGDRGYTFGSGTRLTVV.

This clonotype has ten or more counts. The CDR3 spells CATSDTGGGNEQFF. In DNA form, the CDR3 reads TGTGCCACCAGTGACACAGGGGGAGGGAATGAGCAGTTCTTC. The rearrangement links TRBV24-1 to TRBJ2-1; D might be TRBD1 (8 bases). This CDR3 spans 14 amino acids. Germline assignment: CDR1 KGHDR and CDR2 SFDVKD. V was trimmed by 4 bases and J by 7 bases, leaving 13 bases between them.

In its sample, this clonotype was seen many times. CDR3 protein: CSARGERGGTETQYF. Here the CDR3 DNA reads TGCAGTGCTAGAGGAGAGAGGGGGGGAACAGAGACCCAGTACTTC. J is TRBJ2-5 and V is TRBV20-1, with TRBD2 as a possible D gene (7 bases). Germline CDR1 DFQATT, CDR2 SNEGSKA (reference sequence). V shed 1 base and J shed 4 bases, with 16 bases lying between them. The CDR3 sequence is 15 residues long.